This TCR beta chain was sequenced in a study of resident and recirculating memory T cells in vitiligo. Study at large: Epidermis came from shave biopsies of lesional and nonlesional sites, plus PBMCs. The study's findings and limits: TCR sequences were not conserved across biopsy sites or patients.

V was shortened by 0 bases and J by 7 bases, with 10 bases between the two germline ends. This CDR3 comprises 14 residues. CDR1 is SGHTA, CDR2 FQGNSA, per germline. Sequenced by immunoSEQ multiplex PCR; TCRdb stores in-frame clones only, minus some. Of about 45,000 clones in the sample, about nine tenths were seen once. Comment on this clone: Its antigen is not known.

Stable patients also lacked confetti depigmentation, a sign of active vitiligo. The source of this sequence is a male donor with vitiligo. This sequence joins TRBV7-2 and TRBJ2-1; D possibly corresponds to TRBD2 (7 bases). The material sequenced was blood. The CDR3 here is CASSLAGGLNEQFF. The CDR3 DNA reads TGTGCCAGCAGCTTAGCGGGGGGGCTGAATGAGCAGTTCTTC.